The 2 T cell receptor beta chains reported below all come from one sample, sequenced in a study of cytomegalovirus exposure and HLA in healthy donors. Researchers ran the PCR with 60 Vbeta and 13 Jbeta primers. Using immunoSEQ multiplex PCR, the repertoire was profiled, and TCRdb retains in-frame clones only, with some absent. The sample yields some 150,000 clones, approximately 88% seen once. Sample: PBMCs. The receptors stem from a woman in her late teens or twenties in good health and CMV-seronegative.

This clone was seen a single time. The junction departs from germline at one end; a sequencing error may be responsible. The chain combines TRBV7-9 with TRBJ1-5; possibly TRBD1 for D (6 bases). Germline V gene data show CDR1 as SEHNR and CDR2 as FQNEAQ (reference sequence). CDR3 length: 13 residues. CDR3 DNA sequence: TGTTCCAGCAGTACACAGGGAAATCAGCCCCAGCATTTT. Translation gives CSSSTQGNQPQHF. Looking up the rest from reference TRBV7-9 and TRBJ1-5 gives the full variable domain: DTGVSQNPRHKITKRGQNVTFRCDPISEHNRLYWYRQTLGQGPEFLTYFQNEAQLEKSRLLSDRFSAERPKGSFSTLEIQRTEQGDSAMYLCSSSTQGNQPQHFGDGTRLSIL.

CDR3 sequence reads: CASSVTGHLGETQYF. For the CDR3, the DNA is TGTGCCAGCAGCGTCACAGGGCATCTGGGAGAGACCCAGTACTTC. The chain joins TRBV9 to TRBJ2-5; D is possibly TRBD1 (6 bases). The CDR3 has 15 amino acids. The V end lost 2 bases, the J end lost 4 bases, and 15 bases lay between the germline ends. From germline, CDR1 is SGDLS and CDR2 YYNGEE.